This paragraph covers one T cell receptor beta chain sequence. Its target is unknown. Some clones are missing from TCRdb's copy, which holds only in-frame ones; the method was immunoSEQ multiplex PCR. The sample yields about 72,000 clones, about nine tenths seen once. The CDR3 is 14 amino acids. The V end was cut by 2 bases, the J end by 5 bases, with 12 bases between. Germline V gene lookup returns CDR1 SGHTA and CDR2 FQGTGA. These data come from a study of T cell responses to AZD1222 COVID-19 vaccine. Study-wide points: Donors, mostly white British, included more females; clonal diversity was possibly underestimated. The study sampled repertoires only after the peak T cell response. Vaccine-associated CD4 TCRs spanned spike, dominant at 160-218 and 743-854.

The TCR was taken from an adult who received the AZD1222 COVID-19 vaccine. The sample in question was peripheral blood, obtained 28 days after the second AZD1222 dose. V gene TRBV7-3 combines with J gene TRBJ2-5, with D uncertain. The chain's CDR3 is CASSLSGSLETQYF. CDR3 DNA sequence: TGTGCCAGCAGCTTATCCGGTTCTCTGGAGACCCAGTACTTC.